This T cell receptor (beta chain) was profiled in a study of neurological immune-mediated disorders. Study observations and caveats: Private repertoires in all groups were suggested by the absence of shared CDR3 amino acid sequences among expanded clones across subjects.

The CDR3 covers 16 residues. V was clipped by 0 bases and J by 5 bases; unmatched bases: 7. Germline CDR1 and CDR2: SGHRS and YFSETQ. Using its own MiXCR run on the 5' RACE reads, TCRdb lists one record per CDR3 protein. In the table there are tens of thousands of distinct CDR3 sequences, roughly 14% of which are singletons. This clonotype was observed at least ten times. What it binds is not known. The chain couples TRBV5-1 to TRBJ2-2; 7 bases map to TRBD2. The origin of this receptor is a woman aged 60 to 75 with HTLV-1-associated myelopathy (HAM/TSP). Input material: CD4+ T cells from blood. Here the CDR3 DNA reads TGCGCCAGCAGCTTGGAGGCAGCGGGGAGTACCGGGGAGCTGTTTTTT. Its translation is CASSLEAAGSTGELFF.